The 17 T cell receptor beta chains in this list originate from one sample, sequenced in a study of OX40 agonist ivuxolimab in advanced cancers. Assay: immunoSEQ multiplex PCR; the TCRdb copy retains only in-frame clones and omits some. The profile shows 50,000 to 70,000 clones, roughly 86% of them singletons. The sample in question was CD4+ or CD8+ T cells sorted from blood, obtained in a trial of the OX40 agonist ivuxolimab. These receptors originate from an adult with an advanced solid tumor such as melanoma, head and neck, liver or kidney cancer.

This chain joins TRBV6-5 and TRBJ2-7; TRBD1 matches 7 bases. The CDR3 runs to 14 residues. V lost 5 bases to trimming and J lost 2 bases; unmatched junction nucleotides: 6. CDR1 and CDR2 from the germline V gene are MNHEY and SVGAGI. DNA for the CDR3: TGTGCCAGCAGTCCGGGGCAGGGGGCCTACGAGCAGTACTTC. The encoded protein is CASSPGQGAYEQYF.

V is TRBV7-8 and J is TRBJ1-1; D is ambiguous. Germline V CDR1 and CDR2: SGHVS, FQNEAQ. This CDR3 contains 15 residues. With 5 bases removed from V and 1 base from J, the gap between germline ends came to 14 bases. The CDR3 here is CASSQQRIANTEAFF. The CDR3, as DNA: TGTGCCAGCAGCCAGCAGAGGATAGCGAACACTGAAGCTTTCTTT.

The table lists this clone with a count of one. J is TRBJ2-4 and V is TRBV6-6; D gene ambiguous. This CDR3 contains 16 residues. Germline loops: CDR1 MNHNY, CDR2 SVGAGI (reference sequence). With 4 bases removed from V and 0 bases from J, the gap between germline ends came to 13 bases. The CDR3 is CASSSQYASAKNIQYF. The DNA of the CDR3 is TGTGCCAGCAGTTCCCAATACGCCTCAGCCAAAAACATTCAGTACTTC.

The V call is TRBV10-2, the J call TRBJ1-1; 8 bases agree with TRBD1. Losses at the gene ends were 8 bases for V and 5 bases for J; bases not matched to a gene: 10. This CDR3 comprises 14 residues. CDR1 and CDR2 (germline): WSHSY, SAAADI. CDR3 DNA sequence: TGCGCCAGCTCCGACAGGGGTGAAAGGACTGAAGCTTTCTTT. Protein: CASSDRGERTEAFF.

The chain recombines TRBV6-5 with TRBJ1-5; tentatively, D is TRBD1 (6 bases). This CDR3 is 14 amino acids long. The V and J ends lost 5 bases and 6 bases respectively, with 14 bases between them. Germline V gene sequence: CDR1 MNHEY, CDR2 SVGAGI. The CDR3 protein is CASSRIQGTQPQHF. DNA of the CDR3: TGTGCCAGCAGTCGAATACAGGGTACTCAGCCCCAGCATTTT.

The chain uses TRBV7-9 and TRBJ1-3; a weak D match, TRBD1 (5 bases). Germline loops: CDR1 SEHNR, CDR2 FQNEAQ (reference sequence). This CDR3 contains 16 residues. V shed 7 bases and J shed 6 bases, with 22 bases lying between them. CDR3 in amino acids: CASINPSGGLANTIYF. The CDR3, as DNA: TGTGCCAGCATCAACCCATCCGGGGGACTAGCAAACACCATATATTTT.

Here the CDR3 reads CASSGDPGIADTQYF. Written as DNA, the CDR3 is TGCGCCAGCAGCGGAGACCCCGGGATCGCAGATACGCAGTATTTT. This chain joins TRBV4-1 and TRBJ2-3; TRBD2 might be the D (5 bases). V gave up 5 bases and J gave up 4 bases, with 16 bases separating them. Germline V gene data show CDR1 as MGHRA and CDR2 as YSYEKL. CDR3 length: 15 residues.

CDR3 residues: CASSQDRGGQRETQYF. The DNA for the CDR3 is TGCGCCAGCAGCCAAGATCGTGGAGGGCAACGAGAGACCCAGTACTTC. The chain uses TRBV4-1 and TRBJ2-5; D perhaps matches TRBD2 (6 bases). There are 16 residues in the CDR3. Trimming pared 0 bases from V and 4 bases from J, leaving 15 bases between. Looked up from germline, CDR1 is MGHRA and CDR2 is YSYEKL.

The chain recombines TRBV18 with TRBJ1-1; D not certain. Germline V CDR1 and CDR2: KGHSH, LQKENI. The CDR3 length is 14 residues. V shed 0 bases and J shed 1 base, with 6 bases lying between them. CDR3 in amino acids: CASSPPEGNTEAFF. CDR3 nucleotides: TGTGCCAGCTCACCACCGGAGGGGAACACTGAAGCTTTCTTT.

The CDR3 DNA sequence: TGTGCCAGCACCCTCTACTTGAGCTCCTACAATGAGCAGTTCTTC. This gives the protein CASTLYLSSYNEQFF. The chain has TRBV6-5 and TRBJ2-1; D is ambiguous. There are 15 residues in the CDR3. V was pared by 7 bases and J by 0 bases, with 13 bases between. The germline CDR1 and CDR2 sequences are MNHEY and SVGAGI.

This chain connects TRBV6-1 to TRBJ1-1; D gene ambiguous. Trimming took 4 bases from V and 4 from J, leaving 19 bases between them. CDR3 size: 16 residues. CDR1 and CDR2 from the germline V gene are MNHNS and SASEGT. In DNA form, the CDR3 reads TGTGCCAGCAGTGGACTTTCAGAGGGCCGGGGCACTGAAGCTTTCTTT. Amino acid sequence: CASSGLSEGRGTEAFF.

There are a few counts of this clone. The DNA for the CDR3 is TGTGCCAGCAGCTTTGAGGGGGTAGGGAAAAACATTCAGTACTTC. It encodes CASSFEGVGKNIQYF. The chain couples TRBV5-4 to TRBJ2-4; D may be TRBD1 (6 bases). CDR3 length equals 15 residues. Trimming cost V 2 bases and J 4 bases, with 13 bases left between them. Germline assignment: CDR1 SGHNT and CDR2 YYREEE (reference sequence).

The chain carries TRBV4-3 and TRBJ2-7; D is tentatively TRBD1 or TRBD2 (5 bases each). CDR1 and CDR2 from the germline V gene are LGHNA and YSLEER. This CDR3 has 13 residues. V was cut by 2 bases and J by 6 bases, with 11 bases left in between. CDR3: CASSQSQGAEQYF. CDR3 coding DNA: TGCGCCAGCAGCCAATCTCAGGGAGCCGAGCAGTACTTC.

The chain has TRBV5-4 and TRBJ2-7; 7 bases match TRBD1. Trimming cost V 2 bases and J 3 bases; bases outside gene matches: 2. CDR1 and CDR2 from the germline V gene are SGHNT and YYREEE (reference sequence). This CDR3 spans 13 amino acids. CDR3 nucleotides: TGTGCCAGCAGCTTACACAGGGGCTACGAGCAGTACTTC. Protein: CASSLHRGYEQYF.

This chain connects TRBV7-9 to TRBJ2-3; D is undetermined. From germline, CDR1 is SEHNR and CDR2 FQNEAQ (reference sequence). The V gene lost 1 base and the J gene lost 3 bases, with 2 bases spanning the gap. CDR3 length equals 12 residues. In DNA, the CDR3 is TGTGCCAGCAGCTTAGGAACAGATACGCAGTATTTT. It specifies CASSLGTDTQYF. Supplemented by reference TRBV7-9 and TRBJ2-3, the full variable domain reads DTGVSQNPRHKITKRGQNVTFRCDPISEHNRLYWYRQTLGQGPEFLTYFQNEAQLEKSRLLSDRFSAERPKGSFSTLEIQRTEQGDSAMYLCASSLGTDTQYFGPGTRLTVL.

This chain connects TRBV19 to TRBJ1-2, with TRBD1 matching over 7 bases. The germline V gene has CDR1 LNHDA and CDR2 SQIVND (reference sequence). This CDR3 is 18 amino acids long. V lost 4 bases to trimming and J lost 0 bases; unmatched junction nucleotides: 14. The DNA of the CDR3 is TGTGCCAGTAGTACGACAGGGCAAACTATACAAGCTAACTATGGCTACACCTTC. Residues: CASSTTGQTIQANYGYTF.

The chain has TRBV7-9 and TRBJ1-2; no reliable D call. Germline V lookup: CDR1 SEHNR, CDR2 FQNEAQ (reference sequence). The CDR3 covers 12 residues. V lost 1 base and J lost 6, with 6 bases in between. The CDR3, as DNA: TGTGCCAGCAGCTTAGGAGGGCATGGCTACACCTTC. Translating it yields CASSLGGHGYTF.